The 25 T cell receptor beta chains reported below all come from one sample, sequenced in a study of blood T cell repertoires in COVID-19. Profiled with immunoSEQ multiplex PCR; TCRdb holds only in-frame clones, not every one. This sample has approximately 290,000 clones, with approximately 83% found just once. The source material was PBMCs or T cells enriched from blood (not recorded which). The receptors originated from a woman in her thirties who had recovered from COVID-19.

The chain joins TRBV12-3 or TRBV12-4 to TRBJ2-2; D is unresolved. The CDR3 is made up of 12 amino acids. V was shortened by 11 bases and J by 6 bases, with 13 bases between the two germline ends. The DNA of the CDR3 is TGTGCCGGAATTGGCGGTCCCGGGGAGCTGTTTTTT. Translation: CAGIGGPGELFF.

V is TRBV11-2 and J is TRBJ2-2, with 7 bases that match TRBD2. Looked up from germline, CDR1 is SGHAT and CDR2 is FQNNGV. V gave up 7 bases and J gave up 6 bases; unmatched junction bases: 14. CDR3 length equals 16 residues. CDR3 protein: CASNDGLDRISGELFF. CDR3 nucleotide sequence: TGTGCCAGCAACGACGGACTAGACCGCATTTCCGGGGAGCTGTTTTTT.

This chain uses TRBV7-6 with TRBJ2-1; 13 nucleotides line up with TRBD2. The length of the CDR3 is 15 residues. The germline V gene encodes CDR1 SGHVS and CDR2 FNYEAQ. V lost 5 bases to trimming and J lost 8 bases; unmatched junction nucleotides: 6. In nucleotides, the CDR3 is TGTGCCAGCAGCCAAGGACTAGCGGGAGCCCATGAGCAGTTCTTC. It codes for CASSQGLAGAHEQFF. The whole variable domain, filled in from reference TRBV7-6 and TRBJ2-1, reads GAGVSQSPRYKVTKRGQDVALRCDPISGHVSLYWYRQALGQGPEFLTYFNYEAQQDKSGLPNDRFSAERPEGSISTLTIQRTEQRDSAMYRCASSQGLAGAHEQFFGPGTRLTVL.

The chain carries TRBV28 and TRBJ1-2; TRBD1 is a possible D gene (6 bases). The CDR3 loop spans 14 amino acids. Per germline, CDR1 MDHEN and CDR2 SYDVKM. V was shortened by 4 bases and J by 3 bases, with 12 bases between the two germline ends. CDR3 residues: CASSSVRGDYGYTF. CDR3 DNA: TGTGCCAGCAGTTCCGTCAGGGGCGACTATGGCTACACCTTC.

Comments on this clone: Within the sample, other DNA sequences also encode this same CDR3. The chain is built from TRBV28 and TRBJ1-5, with unresolved D. CDR1 and CDR2 from the germline V gene are MDHEN and SYDVKM. Trimming cost V 4 bases and J 2 bases, with 9 bases left between them. The CDR3 spans 14 residues. This CDR3 reads CASSSGQGNQPQHF. The CDR3, as DNA: TGTGCCAGCAGTTCTGGTCAGGGCAATCAGCCCCAGCATTTT.

The rearrangement joins TRBV4-2 to TRBJ1-4, with TRBD1 matching over 8 bases. CDR1 and CDR2 from the germline V gene are LGHNA and YNFKEQ. The V and J ends lost 0 bases and 5 bases, in that order; junction bases with no gene match: 8. The CDR3 consists of 17 residues. The CDR3 DNA follows: TGTGCCAGCAGCCAAGATCCCGGGACAGGCCTAAATGAAAAACTGTTTTTT. This encodes CASSQDPGTGLNEKLFF.

The J gene is TRBJ1-2, the V gene TRBV28; no definite D call. The length of the CDR3 is 16 residues. The V and J ends lost 4 bases and 0 bases respectively, with 15 bases between them. CDR1 and CDR2 from the germline V gene are MDHEN and SYDVKM. CDR3 nucleotides: TGTGCCAGCAGTTCGGCCTGGGCGGAGGCTAACTATGGCTACACCTTC. It specifies CASSSAWAEANYGYTF.

The V call is TRBV18, the J call TRBJ1-1; 7 bases agree with TRBD1. The trim removed 5 bases at V and 4 bases at J, leaving 13 bases unmatched. This CDR3 is built from 16 residues. CDR1 KGHSH and CDR2 LQKENI come from the germline V gene. CDR3 in amino acids: CASSSRDSLKITEAFF. The CDR3 DNA follows: TGTGCCAGCTCATCTCGGGACAGCCTAAAGATCACTGAAGCTTTCTTT. Full variable domain (missing parts from reference TRBV18 and TRBJ1-1): NAGVMQNPRHLVRRRGQEARLRCSPMKGHSHVYWYRQLPEEGLKFMVYLQKENIIDESGMPKERFSAEFPKEGPSILRIQQVVRGDSAAYFCASSSRDSLKITEAFFGQGTRLTVV.

The chain uses TRBV5-1 and TRBJ1-4, with TRBD1 as a possible D gene (6 bases). Between the trimmed V and J ends, which lost 4 bases and 4 bases, there was a span of 20 bases. Germline values: CDR1 SGHRS, CDR2 YFSETQ. There are 17 residues in the CDR3. The DNA of the CDR3 is TGCGCCAGCAGCCAGTCCCGGGACATGAGGGATAATGAAAAACTGTTTTTT. Protein sequence: CASSQSRDMRDNEKLFF.

DNA of the CDR3: TGCGCCAGCAGTGACTCCCGAGATACGCAGTATTTT. Its protein is CASSDSRDTQYF. This rearrangement joins TRBV10-1 to TRBJ2-3, with no clear D. Trimming stripped 3 bases from V and 5 bases from J, with 6 bases between. CDR3 size: 12 residues. Germline CDR1 reads WNHNN; CDR2 reads SYGVQD (reference sequence).

The chain is built from TRBV19 and TRBJ1-2; 8 nucleotides align to TRBD1. V was pared by 5 bases and J by 2 bases, with 7 bases of the junction left unmatched. Germline V gene sequence: CDR1 LNHDA, CDR2 SQIVND (reference sequence). This CDR3 spans 15 amino acids. The CDR3 region has the DNA TGTGCCAGTAGTCCGCAGGGGGCTTCGAACTATGGCTACACCTTC. It translates to CASSPQGASNYGYTF.

The chain uses TRBV19 and TRBJ1-1; unclear D gene. This CDR3 spans 17 amino acids. Germline values: CDR1 LNHDA, CDR2 SQIVND (reference sequence). Trimming stripped 1 base from V and 0 bases from J, with 15 bases between. The CDR3 loop reads CASSIGKERRMNTEAFF. The CDR3 region has the DNA TGTGCCAGTAGTATAGGAAAGGAGCGGCGAATGAACACTGAAGCTTTCTTT. The complete variable domain, with remaining parts taken from reference TRBV19 and TRBJ1-1, reads DGGITQSPKYLFRKEGQNVTLSCEQNLNHDAMYWYRQDPGQGLRLIYYSQIVNDFQKGDIAEGYSVSREKKESFPLTVTSAQKNPTAFYLCASSIGKERRMNTEAFFGQGTRLTVV.

This chain links TRBV27 with TRBJ2-3, with TRBD2 matching over 14 bases. CDR1 MNHEY and CDR2 SMNVEV come from the germline V gene (reference sequence). This CDR3 has 16 residues. J gave up 5 bases and V 5 bases, and 6 bases lay outside the gene matches. This CDR3 is CASSRLAGGRVDTQYF. CDR3 DNA: TGTGCCAGCAGTAGACTAGCGGGGGGGCGGGTAGATACGCAGTATTTT.

The V gene is TRBV19, the J gene TRBJ2-3, with 7 nucleotides matching TRBD1. The V gene end was trimmed by 3 bases and the J gene end by 1 base; junction bases not matched to a gene: 7. The CDR3 loop spans 16 amino acids. In germline, CDR1 is LNHDA, CDR2 SQIVND (reference sequence). The CDR3: CASSIRQGSGTDTQYF. DNA for the CDR3: TGTGCCAGTAGTATTCGACAGGGAAGTGGCACAGATACGCAGTATTTT.

The chain combines TRBV29-1 with TRBJ1-3; D is uncertain. There are 13 residues in the CDR3. Trimming removed 2 bases from V and 0 bases from J, with 5 bases in between. In germline, CDR1 is SQVTM, CDR2 ANQGSEA. The CDR3 protein is CSVEPYSGNTIYF. The CDR3 DNA follows: TGCAGCGTTGAACCCTACTCTGGAAACACCATATATTTT. Full variable domain (missing parts from reference TRBV29-1 and TRBJ1-3): SAVISQKPSRDICQRGTSLTIQCQVDSQVTMMFWYRQQPGQSLTLIATANQGSEATYESGFVIDKFPISRPNLTFSTLTVSNMSPEDSSIYLCSVEPYSGNTIYFGEGSWLTVV.

This chain links TRBV20-1 with TRBJ1-1; a possible D gene is TRBD1 (5 bases). Germline V gives CDR1 DFQATT, CDR2 SNEGSKA (reference sequence). The CDR3 spans 12 residues. V was clipped by 3 bases and J by 1 base, with 6 bases between them. Here the CDR3 DNA reads TGCAGTGCTAGTGGACAGAACACTGAAGCTTTCTTT. Translating gives CSASGQNTEAFF.

This rearrangement joins TRBV4-2 to TRBJ2-7; 9 bases line up with TRBD1. The V gene's germline CDR1 is LGHNA and CDR2 YNFKEQ. The ends lost 1 base at V and 3 bases at J; junction bases unmatched: 7. The CDR3 has 16 amino acids. CDR3 bases: TGTGCCAGCAGCCAAGGAAGACAGGGGGGAAACTACGAGCAGTACTTC. Translation: CASSQGRQGGNYEQYF.

The V call is TRBV6-2 or TRBV6-3, the J call TRBJ2-1, with 9 nucleotides matching TRBD2. Germline V lookup: CDR1 MNHEY, CDR2 SVGEGT. Trimming took 2 bases from V and 6 from J; bases not matched to a gene: 2. The CDR3 has 14 amino acids. The CDR3 DNA sequence: TGTGCCAGCAGTTACGGCGGGGGGGGCAATGAGCAGTTCTTC. Its translation: CASSYGGGGNEQFF.

This clone was detected ten times or more. This chain uses TRBV13 with TRBJ2-1; D might be TRBD2 (6 bases). The ends were cut back, 2 bases at V and 5 bases at J, with 22 bases in the middle. The CDR3 sequence is 18 residues long. In germline, CDR1 is PRHDT, CDR2 FYEKMQ (reference sequence). As DNA, the CDR3 is TGTGCCAGCAGCTTATTAACTAACCGGGACTCTCGCCACAATGAGCAGTTCTTC. This sequence encodes CASSLLTNRDSRHNEQFF.

This clone was found once. The gene calls are TRBV2 and TRBJ2-7, with 8 positions matching TRBD1. CDR1 is SNHLY and CDR2 is FYNNEI in the germline V gene. V trimming: 3 bases; J trimming: 5 bases; junction bases outside the gene matches: 6. The CDR3 runs to 14 residues. The CDR3 loop reads CASSDMDRVHEQYF. DNA of the CDR3: TGTGCCAGCAGTGATATGGACAGGGTCCACGAGCAGTACTTC.

The chain combines TRBV28 with TRBJ1-5; 9 positions match TRBD1. The CDR3 has 17 residues. The V gene end was trimmed by 6 bases and the J gene end by 7 bases; junction bases not matched to a gene: 16. Germline loops: CDR1 MDHEN, CDR2 SYDVKM. The CDR3 loop reads CASRPRTGDWGRQPQHF. In nucleotides, the CDR3 is TGTGCCAGCAGACCCAGGACAGGGGATTGGGGGAGGCAGCCCCAGCATTTT.

V gene TRBV9 combines with J gene TRBJ2-6; 10 nucleotides match TRBD1. Per the germline V gene, CDR1 is SGDLS and CDR2 is YYNGEE. The CDR3 is made up of 18 amino acids. V lost 3 bases to trimming and J lost 1 base; unmatched junction nucleotides: 7. The CDR3 protein is CASSEGGQGLSGANVLTF. CDR3 coding DNA: TGTGCCAGCAGCGAGGGGGGACAGGGGTTATCTGGGGCCAACGTCCTGACTTTC.

This chain links TRBV12-3 or TRBV12-4 with TRBJ2-1; no clear D gene. This CDR3 region has 11 residues. The V gene lost 3 bases and the J gene lost 8 bases, with 5 bases spanning the gap. The CDR3 DNA follows: TGTGCCAGCAGTTTCATTGATGAGCAGTTCTTC. Encoded protein: CASSFIDEQFF.

The chain is built from TRBV27 and TRBJ1-5, with TRBD1 as a possible D gene (6 bases). The CDR3 runs to 16 residues. Germline-derived CDR1 and CDR2 are MNHEY and SMNVEV (reference sequence). The V and J ends lost 1 base and 3 bases respectively, with 13 bases between them. CDR3 sequence (DNA): TGTGCCAGCAGTTTATTCTCGACAGGTATCAATCAGCCCCAGCATTTT. Amino acids: CASSLFSTGINQPQHF.

The chain uses TRBV7-9 and TRBJ2-7, with 7 bases identical to TRBD2. The CDR3 is 15 amino acids. Germline V CDR1 and CDR2: SEHNR, FQNEAQ (reference sequence). Trimming removed 5 bases from V and 5 bases from J; junction bases left unmatched: 12. The CDR3 spells CASSKRTSVVHEQYF. The DNA of the CDR3 is TGTGCCAGCAGCAAAAGGACTAGTGTCGTCCACGAGCAGTACTTC.